A single sample gave rise to the 20 T cell receptor beta chains below, sequenced in a study of blood T cell repertoires in COVID-19 (dated by TCRdb to 2020 to 2021). The library was obtained by the immunoSEQ multiplex PCR assay. This is the immuneACCESS table as TCRdb keeps it, with only in-frame sequences that have V and J called. A part of the clones is gone; compared with another copy, unresolved V genes explain less than half, and the rest is unexplained. The sample yields around 200,000 clones; around nine tenths were counted once. The top ten clonotypes cover about 0.8% of the sample. The sample comprised PBMCs or T cells enriched from blood (not recorded which). The receptors shown here come from a woman aged 18-29 years who had recovered from COVID-19.

The chain joins TRBV5-5 to TRBJ2-5; D is undetermined. The CDR3 is 11 residues long. Germline CDR1 reads SGHKS; CDR2 reads YYEKEE (reference sequence). V dropped 2 bases and J dropped 4 bases, with 3 bases sitting between them. The CDR3 sequence is CASSFRETQYF. The CDR3 DNA is TGTGCCAGCAGCTTCCGAGAGACCCAGTACTTC.

The chain has TRBV18 and TRBJ2-3; maybe TRBD1 (5 bases). The V end was cut by 3 bases, the J end by 6 bases, with 16 bases between. The V gene's germline CDR1 is KGHSH and CDR2 LQKENI. This CDR3 comprises 15 residues. CDR3 in amino acids: CASSPSGRQSDTQYF. CDR3 coding DNA: TGTGCCAGCTCACCCTCAGGGCGTCAATCCGATACGCAGTATTTT.

This clone was seen only once. This rearrangement joins TRBV28 to TRBJ2-7; 10 nucleotides match TRBD2. The J segment lost 7 bases and the V segment lost 7 bases, leaving 10 bases of the junction unmatched. From germline, CDR1 is MDHEN and CDR2 SYDVKM. The CDR3 contains 14 residues. The DNA for the CDR3 is TGTGCCAGCAACCCCGGACTAGCGGTATTAGAGCAGTACTTC. It specifies CASNPGLAVLEQYF.

The CDR3 protein is CASSFRSGRVSNEQFF. CDR3 coding DNA: TGTGCCAGCAGTTTTCGCAGCGGGAGGGTCTCCAATGAGCAGTTCTTC. This chain links TRBV27 with TRBJ2-1, with 10 bases that match TRBD2. With 3 bases clipped from V and 6 bases from J, the junction kept 8 bases outside the gene matches. Germline CDR1 reads MNHEY; CDR2 reads SMNVEV (reference sequence). The CDR3 covers 16 residues.

CDR3 sequence reads: CASSLSSGTDTQYF. The CDR3 DNA is TGTGCCAGCAGCTTGAGTTCGGGTACAGATACGCAGTATTTT. V gene TRBV5-4 combines with J gene TRBJ2-3, with no clear D. The V and J ends lost 1 base and 3 bases respectively, with 9 bases between them. Germline V lookup: CDR1 SGHNT, CDR2 YYREEE (reference sequence). CDR3 size: 14 residues.

The chain couples TRBV28 to TRBJ2-2; 9 bases map to TRBD1. The germline V gene encodes CDR1 MDHEN and CDR2 SYDVKM. This CDR3 region has 15 residues. The J segment lost 4 bases and the V segment lost 6 bases, leaving 6 bases of the junction unmatched. CDR3 residues: CASRPTGGSTGELFF. The DNA of the CDR3 is TGTGCCAGCAGGCCGACAGGGGGGTCCACCGGGGAGCTGTTTTTT.

V gene TRBV9 combines with J gene TRBJ2-3, with 8 bases matching TRBD2. V shed 4 bases, J shed 2 bases, and the junction held 9 bases outside the gene matches. CDR1 SGDLS and CDR2 YYNGEE come from the germline V gene. The CDR3 length is 16 residues. The CDR3, as DNA: TGTGCCAGCAGCCCCCGCAGTAGCGGGATCACAGATACGCAGTATTTT. Translation gives CASSPRSSGITDTQYF.

V usage is TRBV7-6 and J usage is TRBJ2-1, with 7 bases identical to TRBD2. The CDR3 is 15 residues long. Trimming took 1 base from V and 8 from J; bases not matched to a gene: 8. Germline-derived CDR1 and CDR2 are SGHVS and FNYEAQ. CDR3 in amino acids: CASSLVVSGGDEQFF. CDR3 DNA sequence: TGTGCCAGCAGCTTAGTAGTGTCGGGGGGAGATGAGCAGTTCTTC.

This clone was observed a single time. The chain employs TRBV7-9 and TRBJ2-5; a weak D match, TRBD2 (6 bases). From germline, CDR1 is SEHNR and CDR2 FQNEAQ (reference sequence). V was clipped by 7 bases and J by 5 bases, with 17 bases between them. The CDR3 covers 14 residues. Written as DNA, the CDR3 is TGTGCCAGCACCGACTCGGGCGGGGCGGAGACCCAGTACTTC. Translated: CASTDSGGAETQYF.

As concerns this clone: Other nucleotide sequences in the sample specify the same CDR3. The chain recombines TRBV28 with TRBJ1-5; D unresolved. Germline V CDR1 and CDR2: MDHEN, SYDVKM. There are 14 residues in the CDR3. Trimming took off 6 bases at V and 3 bases at J, with 12 bases between the two ends. The DNA for the CDR3 is TGTGCCAGCAGAAGATCGGGTTCCAATCAGCCCCAGCATTTT. It specifies CASRRSGSNQPQHF.

V gene TRBV11-2 combines with J gene TRBJ1-1; D gene uncertain. This CDR3 has 14 residues. Germline CDR1 is SGHAT and CDR2 is FQNNGV. Trimming took 2 bases from V and 0 from J, leaving 7 bases between them. CDR3 residues: CASSLQALNTEAFF. In DNA, the CDR3 is TGTGCCAGCAGCTTACAGGCCTTGAACACTGAAGCTTTCTTT.

The V gene is TRBV3-1 (or the pseudogene TRBV3-2), the J gene TRBJ2-7; D is undetermined. This CDR3 comprises 11 residues. With 1 base removed from V and 9 bases from J, the gap between germline ends came to 7 bases. Germline V gene data show CDR1 as LGHDT and CDR2 as YNNKEL (reference sequence). CDR3 nucleotide sequence: TGTGCCAGCAGCCAAGGAGGCGGGCAGTACTTC. It specifies CASSQGGGQYF.

This clone was seen repeatedly, ten times or more. The chain is built from TRBV5-1 and TRBJ1-2; 11 nucleotides align to TRBD1. V lost 0 bases, J lost 8 bases, and 3 bases stayed unmatched. Germline lookup yields CDR1 SGHRS and CDR2 YFSETQ. The CDR3 contains 14 residues. The CDR3 DNA follows: TGCGCCAGCAGCTTGGCCGGGACAGGGGGAGGCTACACCTTC. This gives the protein CASSLAGTGGGYTF.

This clone was seen once. This sequence joins TRBV27 and TRBJ1-5; D is possibly TRBD1 (5 bases). Between the trimmed V and J ends, which lost 5 bases and 3 bases, there was a span of 17 bases. Per the germline V gene, CDR1 is MNHEY and CDR2 is SMNVEV (reference sequence). The CDR3 length is 16 residues. The CDR3: CASSPSRGKYNQPQHF. CDR3 bases: TGTGCCAGCAGTCCGTCACGGGGGAAGTACAATCAGCCCCAGCATTTT.

The chain carries TRBV6-2 or TRBV6-3 and TRBJ2-1; 13 bases agree with TRBD2. V gave up 6 bases and J gave up 8 bases; unmatched junction bases: 7. In germline, CDR1 is MNHEY, CDR2 SVGEGT. CDR3 length equals 15 residues. The CDR3 nucleotides are TGTGCCAGCAGGTACGGACTAGCGGGAGTGGATGAGCAGTTCTTC. Amino acids: CASRYGLAGVDEQFF.

This clone has a single count. This chain links TRBV4-1 with TRBJ2-7; D is possibly TRBD2 (5 bases). From germline, CDR1 is MGHRA and CDR2 YSYEKL. The V end was cut by 1 base, the J end by 7 bases, with 5 bases between. The CDR3 runs 11 residues. CDR3 in amino acids: CASSQAGEQYF. The CDR3 coding sequence is TGCGCCAGCAGCCAAGCGGGAGAGCAGTACTTC.

V is TRBV28 and J is TRBJ1-2; TRBD1 might be the D (6 bases). Trimming cost V 3 bases and J 9 bases, with 20 bases left between them. This CDR3 has 15 amino acids. CDR1 is MDHEN, CDR2 SYDVKM, per germline. The CDR3 loop is CASSFIGGRGRSYTF. DNA of the CDR3: TGTGCCAGCAGTTTTATAGGGGGTAGGGGTCGGAGCTACACCTTC.

The V gene is TRBV7-8, the J gene TRBJ2-1, with 11 bases identical to TRBD2. This CDR3 is 15 amino acids long. Germline lookup yields CDR1 SGHVS and CDR2 FQNEAQ. The trim removed 6 bases at V and 10 bases at J, leaving 11 bases unmatched. In DNA, the CDR3 is TGTGCCAGCAGTCAGTTTAGCGGGAGGGTACGGGAGCAGTTCTTC. Its translation: CASSQFSGRVREQFF.

A single count supports this clone. The chain joins TRBV27 to TRBJ2-7, with D maybe TRBD1 (5 bases). This CDR3 region has 15 residues. Trimming shortened V by 5 bases and J by 2 bases, and 16 bases separated the two germline ends. The V gene's germline CDR1 is MNHEY and CDR2 SMNVEV (reference sequence). The CDR3 DNA reads TGTGCCAGCAGTAAGGGGCCACACCGGGCCTACGAGCAGTACTTC. Its protein is CASSKGPHRAYEQYF.

CDR3 loop: CASSHAGPPRANYGYTF. The CDR3 nucleotides are TGCGCCAGCAGTCATGCAGGGCCTCCTCGAGCTAACTATGGCTACACCTTC. This chain links TRBV23-1 with TRBJ1-2; perhaps TRBD1 as D (5 bases). TRBV23-1 is known as an ORF, though its function is uncertain. The CDR3 length is 17 residues. With 3 bases removed from V and 0 bases from J, the gap between germline ends came to 17 bases.